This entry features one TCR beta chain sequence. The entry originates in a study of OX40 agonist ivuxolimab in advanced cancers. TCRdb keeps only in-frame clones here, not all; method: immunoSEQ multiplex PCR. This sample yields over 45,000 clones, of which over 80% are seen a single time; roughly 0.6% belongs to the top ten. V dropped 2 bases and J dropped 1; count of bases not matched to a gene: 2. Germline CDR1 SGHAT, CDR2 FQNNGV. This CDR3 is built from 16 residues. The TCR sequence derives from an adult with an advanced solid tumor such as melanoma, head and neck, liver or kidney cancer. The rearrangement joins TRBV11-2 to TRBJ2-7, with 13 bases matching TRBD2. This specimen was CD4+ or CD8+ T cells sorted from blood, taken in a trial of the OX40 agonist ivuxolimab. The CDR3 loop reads CASSLMGLAGSYEQYF. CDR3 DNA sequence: TGTGCCAGCAGCTTAATGGGACTAGCGGGGTCCTACGAGCAGTACTTC.